This is a list of T cell receptor beta chains from one sample in a study of cytomegalovirus exposure and HLA in healthy donors. The assay was immunoSEQ multiplex PCR, and TCRdb's table has in-frame clones only and misses some. The table records tens of thousands of clones, around 70% of them present only once. Input material: PBMCs. The receptors stem from a woman in her 30s in good health and CMV-seropositive. Each CDR3 is given with its conserved first and last residue. Fields, in order: J gene, D gene, V gene, clone size, CDR3 protein, CDR3 DNA. D genes are given only for firm matches. Only part of the rows carry a size: once, few, many, or a class if the clone is expanded.

TRBJ2-1,TRBD2,TRBV30,NA,CAWSSKRGEEQFF,TGTGCCTGGAGTTCTAAACGGGGGGAAGAGCAGTTCTTC
TRBJ1-2,NA,TRBV7-3,few,CASSLTANYGGYTF,TGTGCCAGCAGCTTGACAGCCAACTATGGCGGCTACACCTTC
TRBJ2-2,TRBD1,TRBV4-2,NA,CASSLNTGEKSRELFF,TGTGCCAGCAGCCTAAATACAGGGGAGAAATCCAGGGAGCTGTTTTTT
TRBJ1-1,NA,TRBV5-1,once,CASSFVSGTEAFF,TGCGCCAGCAGCTTTGTATCGGGCACTGAAGCTTTCTTT
TRBJ2-7,NA,TRBV30,NA,CAWSSTGYEQYF,TGTGCCTGGAGTTCTACAGGTTACGAGCAGTACTTC
TRBJ2-1,TRBD2,TRBV9,NA,CASSGTSGSNEQFF,TGTGCCAGCAGCGGGACTAGCGGGAGCAATGAGCAGTTCTTC
TRBJ1-1,NA,TRBV19,few,CASSIVQGEAFF,TGTGCCAGTAGTATTGTACAGGGCGAGGCTTTCTTT
TRBJ2-1,NA,TRBV2,NA,CASTDIGRDFYNEQFF,TGTGCCAGCACCGACATCGGGCGGGATTTCTACAATGAGCAGTTCTTC
TRBJ2-5,TRBD2,TRBV11-2,NA,CASSLEGQGTSGRAQETQYF,TGTGCCAGCAGCTTAGAGGGACAGGGGACTAGCGGGAGGGCCCAAGAGACCCAGTACTTC
TRBJ1-1,TRBD1,TRBV4-2,few,CASSRGQGMNTEAFF,TGTGCCAGCAGCCGTGGACAGGGCATGAACACTGAAGCTTTCTTT
TRBJ1-1,NA,TRBV14,NA,CASSQTGLPTEAFF,TGTGCCAGCAGCCAGACGGGACTCCCCACTGAAGCTTTCTTT
TRBJ2-2,NA,TRBV6-5,NA,CASSYSTGNTGELFF,TGTGCCAGCAGTTACTCCACGGGGAACACCGGGGAGCTGTTTTTT
TRBJ1-5,TRBD1,TRBV6-6,NA,CASRDRVGDQPQHF,TGTGCCAGCAGAGACAGGGTGGGGGATCAGCCCCAGCATTTT
TRBJ2-1,NA,TRBV7-9,NA,CASPPIGAANEQFF,TGTGCCAGCCCCCCCATCGGAGCGGCCAATGAGCAGTTCTTC